The text below deals with one T cell receptor (beta chain). Its cognate antigen has yet to be identified. Base quality data are lacking; no much larger clone is found one base away. This same CDR3 is encoded by further DNA sequences in the sample. The source of the sample is a study of shared clonotypes between healthy human individuals (dated by TCRdb to 2020 to 2021). Regarding the research as a whole: A couple of women and a few men aged 18 to 49 years were included in the cohort. For each donor, CD4 naive and CD4 memory were each run on three plates, CD8 naive on two plates, and CD8 memory on one plate. The study deeply sequenced blood TCR repertoires of about 5 healthy adults to estimate repertoire size and the extent of clonotype sharing between individuals. To increase sequencing depth and limit assay-specific biases, different laboratories used diverse techniques to prepare libraries and sequence TCR repertoires. Between about 0.85 and 9.5 billion PBMCs per donor were obtained by leukapheresis.

Using the deep immunoSEQ assay, TCR CDR3 regions were amplified from genomic DNA by multiplex PCR. Extracted genomic DNA from each cell subset was distributed evenly across all wells of several immunoSEQ 96-well plates, and each plate was treated as a replicate. For sorted subsets, around 200 ng genomic DNA, equal to about 30,000 T cell genomes, was loaded into each replicate PCR. The purified libraries were quantified using a Qubit 3.0 fluorometer, sized with a Bioanalyzer 2100, and then quantified again using the KAPA Library Quantification kit. A separate single-read 150-cycle Illumina NextSeq 550 flow cell was used to sequence each immunoSEQ 96-well plate. In the original analysis: Because the immunoSEQ output held only junctional sequences and lacked quality scores, the filtering could not match the filtering applied to full-length reads. To assign V/J genes and CDR3, sequences were annotated using PyIR, a Python wrapper for IgBLAST v1.9, with IMGT germline references. Reads with weak V/J assignments (E-value above 1e-6), missing CDR3, stop codons, out-of-frame junctions, or ambiguous translated residues were removed. V3J clonotypes were defined as sequences sharing an identical inferred V gene, J gene, and CDR3 amino acid sequence. Percentage overlap between repertoires was computed as shared unique clonotypes divided by the size of the smaller repertoire. RTK rarefaction, the Chao1 estimator, and Recon v2.1 estimates of unobserved clonotypes were used to assess repertoire richness. For all TCRbeta clonotypes obtained by the gDNA method from a few donors, generation probabilities were computed with OLGA. In its TCRdb copy, this immuneACCESS table keeps in-frame sequences only and misses some clones. Where compared with another copy, unresolved V genes explain less than half of these, and the others have no known cause. Clonal size and the V and J genes are those of that table, whereas D and trimming came from the DNA. The sample table holds 2 million to 2.5 million clones, of which 92% were seen once. The ten largest clones represent approximately 0.41% of the sample.

The donors were healthy, HIV-negative adults who had no recently reported acute infections or vaccinations. Only Caucasian adults living in Nashville, Tennessee, USA were represented among the donors. CD4+ T cells were enriched by magnetic negative selection; naive cells were then positively selected on CD45RA, and the negative fraction formed the memory subset. After blood collection by leukapheresis, PBMCs were isolated using Ficoll-Histopaque density gradient centrifugation and then cryopreserved in the vapor phase of liquid nitrogen. Analytical flow cytometry was used to check the purity and quantity of every magnetically sorted T cell population. From each sorted fraction, genomic DNA was isolated and quantified by UV absorbance on a Nanodrop 2000c. Broader findings and caveats from the paper: Pairwise subsampling led to the expectation that sequencing depth would affect the degree of clonotype sharing among donors. Clonotypes shared by all four sorted-subset donors showed higher generation probabilities than non-shared clonotypes. Sampling was limited to blood, and TCR repertoires in tissue likely differ from TCR repertoires in blood. Sharing across a few donors was observed for about 5% of naive CD4, 3.5% of naive CD8, about 2.3% of memory CD4, and roughly 0.4% of memory CD8 clonotypes. Even with the large sequencing depth, rarefaction of the sorted-subset datasets indicated that sequencing was incomplete. Because the study included only a small number of donors, the genetic and exposure-history diversity represented was limited. Estimated clonotype richness was generally larger for naive than for memory subsets.

From cysteine to phenylalanine, the CDR3 is 13 amino acids long. The only DNA kept is the CDR3, 39 bases in frame from the first base. From a lookup of the germline V gene, CDR1 and CDR2 are SGHRS and YFSETQ. From V the trimming removes 4 bases and from J it removes 2 bases, while the gene matches leave 3 bases of the junction unaccounted for. Specimen: naive CD4+ T cells from PBMCs. This specimen's cell subset or site label, per the study, means: CD45RA+ positively selected. The sequence was collected from a man between 18 and 35 years old in good health. Some clones in this sample may be carry-over from other donors' samples. The chain is made from TRBV5-1 and TRBJ2-7, with 7 bases in between that match TRBD1. The sequenced DNA is TGCGCCAGCAGCCGGGACAGACCCTACGAGCAGTACTTC. Its protein product is CASSRDRPYEQYF.